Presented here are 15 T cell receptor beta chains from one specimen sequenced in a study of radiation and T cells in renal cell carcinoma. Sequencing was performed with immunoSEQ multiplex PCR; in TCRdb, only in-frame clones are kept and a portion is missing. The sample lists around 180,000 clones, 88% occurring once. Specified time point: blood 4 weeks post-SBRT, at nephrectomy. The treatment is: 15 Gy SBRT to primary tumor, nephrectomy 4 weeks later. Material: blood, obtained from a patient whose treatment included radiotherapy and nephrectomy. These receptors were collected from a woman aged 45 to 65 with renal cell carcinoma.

This CDR3 is CASSWGQGAYEQYF. In nucleotides, the CDR3 is TGTGCCAGCAGCTGGGGACAGGGGGCCTACGAGCAGTACTTC. The V call is TRBV7-2, the J call TRBJ2-7; TRBD1 aligns across 11 bases. Trimming removed 4 bases from V and 2 bases from J; junction bases left unmatched: 1. CDR1 and CDR2 (germline): SGHTA, FQGNSA. This CDR3 is 14 amino acids long.

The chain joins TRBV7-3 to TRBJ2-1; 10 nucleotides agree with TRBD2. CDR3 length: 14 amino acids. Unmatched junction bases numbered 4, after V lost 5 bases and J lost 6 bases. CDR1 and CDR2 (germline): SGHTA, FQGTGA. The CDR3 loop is CASSLAGDFNEQFF. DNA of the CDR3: TGTGCCAGCAGCCTAGCGGGGGACTTCAATGAGCAGTTCTTC.

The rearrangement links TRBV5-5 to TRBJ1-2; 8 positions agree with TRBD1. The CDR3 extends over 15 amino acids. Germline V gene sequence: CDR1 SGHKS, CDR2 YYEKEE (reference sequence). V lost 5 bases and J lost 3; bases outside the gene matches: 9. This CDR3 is CASRSSTGADYGYTF. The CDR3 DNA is TGTGCCAGCAGGTCATCGACAGGGGCTGACTATGGCTACACCTTC. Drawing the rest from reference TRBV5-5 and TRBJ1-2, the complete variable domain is DAGVTQSPTHLIKTRGQQVTLRCSPISGHKSVSWYQQVLGQGPQFIFQYYEKEERGRGNFPDRFSARQFPNYSSELNVNALLLGDSALYLCASRSSTGADYGYTFGSGTRLTVV.

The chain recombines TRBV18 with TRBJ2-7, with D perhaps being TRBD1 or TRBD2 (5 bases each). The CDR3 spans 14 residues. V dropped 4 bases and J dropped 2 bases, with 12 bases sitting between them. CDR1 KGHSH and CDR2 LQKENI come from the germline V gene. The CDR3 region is CASSRGTDTYEQYF. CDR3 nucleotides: TGTGCCAGCTCACGTGGGACCGATACCTACGAGCAGTACTTC.

The CDR3 sequence: CASTSVDRERTEAFF. The CDR3 region has the DNA TGTGCCAGCACCTCCGTAGACAGGGAGCGCACTGAAGCTTTCTTT. The rearrangement uses TRBV6-5 and TRBJ1-1; 7 nucleotides align to TRBD1. Germline-derived CDR1 and CDR2 are MNHEY and SVGAGI. The CDR3 is 15 residues long. V trimming: 7 bases; J trimming: 4 bases; junction bases outside the gene matches: 12.

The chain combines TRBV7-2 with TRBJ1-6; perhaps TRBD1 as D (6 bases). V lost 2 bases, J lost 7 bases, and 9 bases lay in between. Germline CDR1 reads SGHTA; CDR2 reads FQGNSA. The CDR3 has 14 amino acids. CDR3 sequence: CASSLWGANSPLHF. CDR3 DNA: TGTGCCAGCAGCTTATGGGGGGCGAATTCACCCCTCCACTTT.

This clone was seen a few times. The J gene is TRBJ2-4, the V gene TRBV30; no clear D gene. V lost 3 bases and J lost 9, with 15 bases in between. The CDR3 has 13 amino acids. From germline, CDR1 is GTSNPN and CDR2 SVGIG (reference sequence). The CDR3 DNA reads TGTGCCTGGAGCGGTCAAATCCGCGGCATTCAGTACTTC. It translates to CAWSGQIRGIQYF.

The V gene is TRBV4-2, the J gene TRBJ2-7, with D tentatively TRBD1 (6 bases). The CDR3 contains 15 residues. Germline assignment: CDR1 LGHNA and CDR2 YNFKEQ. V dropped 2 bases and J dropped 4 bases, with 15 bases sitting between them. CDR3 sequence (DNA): TGTGCCAGCAGCCAATCCTTTGGGGGCGAGTACGAGCAGTACTTC. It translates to CASSQSFGGEYEQYF.

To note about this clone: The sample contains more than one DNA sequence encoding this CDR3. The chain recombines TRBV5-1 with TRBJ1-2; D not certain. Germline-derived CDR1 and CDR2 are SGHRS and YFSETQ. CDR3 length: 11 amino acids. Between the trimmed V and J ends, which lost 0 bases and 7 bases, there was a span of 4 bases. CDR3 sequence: CASSLGGGYTF. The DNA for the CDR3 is TGCGCCAGCAGCTTGGGAGGTGGCTACACCTTC.

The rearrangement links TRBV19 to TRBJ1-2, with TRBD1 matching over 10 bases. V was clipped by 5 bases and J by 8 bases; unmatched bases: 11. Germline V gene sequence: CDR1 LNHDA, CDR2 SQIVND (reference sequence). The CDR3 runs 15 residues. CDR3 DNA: TGTGCCAGTAGTCCCGCGACAGGGGGCGCGGGGGGCTACACCTTC. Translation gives CASSPATGGAGGYTF. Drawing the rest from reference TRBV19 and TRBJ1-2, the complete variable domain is DGGITQSPKYLFRKEGQNVTLSCEQNLNHDAMYWYRQDPGQGLRLIYYSQIVNDFQKGDIAEGYSVSREKKESFPLTVTSAQKNPTAFYLCASSPATGGAGGYTFGSGTRLTVV.

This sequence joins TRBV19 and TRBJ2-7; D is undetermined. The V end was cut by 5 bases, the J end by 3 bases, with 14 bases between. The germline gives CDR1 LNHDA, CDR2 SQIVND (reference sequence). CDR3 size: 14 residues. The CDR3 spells CASSPVVQSYEQYF. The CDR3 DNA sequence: TGTGCCAGTAGTCCCGTAGTACAGAGCTACGAGCAGTACTTC.

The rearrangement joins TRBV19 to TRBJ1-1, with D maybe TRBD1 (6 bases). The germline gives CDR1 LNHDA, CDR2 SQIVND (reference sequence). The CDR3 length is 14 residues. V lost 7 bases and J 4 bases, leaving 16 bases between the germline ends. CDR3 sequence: CASTTTGWGTEAFF. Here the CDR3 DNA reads TGTGCCAGTACCACGACAGGATGGGGCACTGAAGCTTTCTTT. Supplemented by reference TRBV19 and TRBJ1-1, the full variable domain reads DGGITQSPKYLFRKEGQNVTLSCEQNLNHDAMYWYRQDPGQGLRLIYYSQIVNDFQKGDIAEGYSVSREKKESFPLTVTSAQKNPTAFYLCASTTTGWGTEAFFGQGTRLTVV.

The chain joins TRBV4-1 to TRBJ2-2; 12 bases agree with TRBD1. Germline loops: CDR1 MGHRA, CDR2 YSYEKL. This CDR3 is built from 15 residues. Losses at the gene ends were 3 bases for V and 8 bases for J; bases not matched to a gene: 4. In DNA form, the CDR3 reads TGCGCCAGCAGCCACCGGGACAGGGGGCCTGGGGAGCTGTTTTTT. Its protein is CASSHRDRGPGELFF.

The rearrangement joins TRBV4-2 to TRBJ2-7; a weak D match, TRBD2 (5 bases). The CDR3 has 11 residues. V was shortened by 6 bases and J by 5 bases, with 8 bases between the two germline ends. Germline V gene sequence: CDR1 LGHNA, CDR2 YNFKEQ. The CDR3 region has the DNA TGTGCCAGCAGGGGTAGCGACGAGCAGTACTTC. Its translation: CASRGSDEQYF.

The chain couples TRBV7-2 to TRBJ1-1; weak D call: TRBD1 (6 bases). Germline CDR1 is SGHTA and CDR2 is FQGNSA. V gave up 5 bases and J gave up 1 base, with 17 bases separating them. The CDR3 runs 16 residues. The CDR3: CASSAPPGHWNTEAFF. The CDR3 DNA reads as TGTGCCAGCAGCGCTCCTCCGGGACACTGGAACACTGAAGCTTTCTTT.